Listed here are 2 T cell receptor beta chains from one sample, sequenced in a study of cytomegalovirus exposure and HLA in healthy donors. Primers included in the PCR were 60 Vbeta and 13 Jbeta primers. The table came from immunoSEQ multiplex PCR; TCRdb's copy has only in-frame clones and leaves some out. There are approximately 120,000 clones in the sample; 69% occur only once, and about 5.5% lies in the top ten. Sequenced sample: PBMCs. These receptors were taken from a woman between 65 and 79 years old in good health and CMV-seropositive.

This clone was picked up one time. The V and J genes are TRBV6-6 and TRBJ1-6; TRBD1 aligns across 8 bases. The CDR3 is 15 residues long. Germline CDR1 is MNHNY and CDR2 is SVGAGI (reference sequence). V was clipped by 6 bases and J by 7 bases; unmatched bases: 8. CDR3 nucleotides: TGTGCCAGCAGCTCCCGACAGGGGCTAAATTCACCCCTCCACTTT. Translating it yields CASSSRQGLNSPLHF.

J is TRBJ1-4 and V is TRBV6-6; 8 bases are shared with TRBD1. After removal of 5 bases from V and 6 bases from J, the junction contained 8 bases not matched to a gene. The V gene's germline CDR1 is MNHNY and CDR2 SVGAGI (reference sequence). CDR3 length: 15 residues. CDR3 DNA: TGTGCCAGCAGTACCGGACAGGGACCGTATGAAAAACTGTTTTTT. Residues: CASSTGQGPYEKLFF.